This T cell receptor (beta chain) was identified during a study of blood T cells in healthy people across ages (dated by TCRdb to the mid-2010s). The study in broad terms: In model experiments, template switching captured roughly one uniquely barcoded TCR beta cDNA molecule for every two T cells. Age-related changes in TCR beta repertoire diversity were measured in the study by deep sequencing normalized with unique cDNA molecular identifiers. To avoid experimental bias, donors of different ages were randomly spread across the sequencing lanes. Two additional independent replicas of 1 million unique cDNA reads from the same blood draw were analyzed for two donors (one aged 18 to 30 and one aged 80 or older). The donors were split into four age groups: young (average roughly 15 years), middle-aged (about 40), aged (62) and long-lived (roughly 86).

The investigation overall reported the following: Because profiling used bulk unsorted PBMCs, naive and antigen-experienced compartments could not be compared conclusively. Observed TCR beta diversity per million T cells fell roughly linearly with age, and a significant reduction was already apparent by age around 36. Estimates of total diversity based on one million sequenced T cells were considered lower bounds and underestimates. The CMV infection status of donors was not known, potentially confounding age-related changes in expanded clonotypes. Compared with the aged group, more naive CD4+ T cells, fewer expanded clones and increased TCR diversity were shown by the long-lived group, suggesting age selection. A strong correlation was found between observed TCR beta diversity and the percentage of naive T cells measured by flow cytometry.

Library generation was performed with 5' RACE. Sequenced using an Illumina HiSeq 2500. The second PCR ran for roughly 7 to 11 cycles and used a J-beta primer mix along with a sample-barcoded 5' primer. A unique molecular identifier was introduced onto each TCR beta cDNA molecule by a template-switch 5' adaptor carrying 12 random nucleotides. Each sample yielded at least 2.5 million CDR3-containing paired-end reads. First-strand cDNA was synthesized from all RNA with the Mint cDNA synthesis kit, primed by a TRBC-specific oligonucleotide. After uracil-DNA glycosylase treatment, a first 18-cycle PCR used universal primers M1SS and BC2_uni_R on all cDNA. On the authors' methods: Normalization of each sample was performed by random selection of 1 million high-quality reads, each carrying a distinct molecular identifier. Instead of being binned into consensus sequences, reads that shared molecular identifiers were thrown out. MiTCR, set to a Q25 quality threshold and the strictest error-elimination algorithm, was used for CDR3 identification, clonotype clustering and error correction. Lower-bound total TCR beta diversity was estimated with a nonparametric unseen species model using Euler transformation. TCRdb reran the public reads through fastp at Q25 and MiXCR, keeping productive beta chains. CDR3 protein sequences are deduplicated, and each keeps its most common genes and DNA. None of the V and J calls come from the authors' own analysis; TCRdb made them. The sample data list about 730,000 distinct CDR3 sequences, and about 40% of these were observed just once. In total, the top ten clones hold roughly 20% of the sample.

Systemically healthy Caucasian individuals from Russia, some 38 in total and aged about 6 to 100 years, were included as donors. Each donor gave 9 to 10 milliliters of peripheral blood, collected into EDTA-treated Vacutainer tubes. Ficoll-Paque density-gradient centrifugation was used to isolate PBMCs, with at least 6.5 million per sample. Trizol reagent was used to extract total RNA from PBMCs, with at least 5.5 micrograms per sample. Naive CD45RAhigh/CD27high T cell percentages were measured by flow cytometry on a PBMC aliquot from every donor. There are 16 amino acids in the CDR3, from cysteine to phenylalanine inclusive. The read is trimmed to its CDR3 DNA, 48 bases read in frame from base 1. The trim is 1 base for V and 9 bases for J, with a gap of 20 bases between the germline ends. CDR1 LGHDT and CDR2 YNNKEL are derived from the germline V gene (reference sequence). In regard to this clonotype: Its binding antigen is unknown. Base qualities are not provided; no much larger clone lies one nucleotide away.

The chain is made from TRBV3-1 and TRBJ2-3; TRBD2 might be the D gene, on 6 matching bases. Sequences were obtained from blood. The clonotype originates from a woman aged 55 to 70 in good health. This receptor carries the CDR3 CASSQALTTLGGTQYF. The DNA sequence is given as TGTGCCAGCAGCCAAGCACTAACTACCTTAGGAGGGACGCAGTATTTT.